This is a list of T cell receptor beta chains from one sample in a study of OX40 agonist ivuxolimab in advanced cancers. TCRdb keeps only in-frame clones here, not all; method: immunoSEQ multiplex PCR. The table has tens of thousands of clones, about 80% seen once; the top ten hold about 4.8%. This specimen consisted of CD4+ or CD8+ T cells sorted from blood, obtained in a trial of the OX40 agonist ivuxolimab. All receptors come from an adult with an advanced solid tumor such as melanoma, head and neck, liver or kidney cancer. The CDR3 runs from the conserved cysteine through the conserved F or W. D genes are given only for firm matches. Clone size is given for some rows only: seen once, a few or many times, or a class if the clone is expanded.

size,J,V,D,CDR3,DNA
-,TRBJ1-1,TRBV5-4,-,CASSLGGGRHTEAFF,TGTGCCAGCAGCTTGGGGGGGGGACGGCACACTGAAGCTTTCTTT
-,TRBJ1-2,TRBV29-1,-,CSVGDNYGYTF,TGCAGCGTTGGGGACAACTATGGCTACACCTTC
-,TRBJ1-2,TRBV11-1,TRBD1,CASSHRTGDYGYTF,TGTGCCAGCAGCCACCGAACAGGGGACTATGGCTACACCTTC
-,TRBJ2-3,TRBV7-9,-,CASSFPSSTDTQYF,TGTGCCAGCAGCTTTCCTTCTAGCACAGATACGCAGTATTTT
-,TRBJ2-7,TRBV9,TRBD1,CASSARDRPYEQYF,TGTGCCAGCAGCGCCCGGGACAGGCCGTACGAGCAGTACTTC
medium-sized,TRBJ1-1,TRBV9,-,CASSVEATLGGGNTEAFF,TGTGCCAGCAGCGTAGAAGCCACCCTGGGTGGGGGGAACACTGAAGCTTTCTTT
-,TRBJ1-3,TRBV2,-,CATGGRTGNTIYF,TGTGCCACCGGGGGCAGGACTGGAAACACCATATATTTT
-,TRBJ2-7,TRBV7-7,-,CASSVAAGQSYEQYF,TGTGCTAGCAGCGTAGCGGCCGGGCAGTCCTACGAGCAGTACTTC
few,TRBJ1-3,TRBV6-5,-,CASSSLNTIYF,TGTGCCAGCAGTTCCCTAAACACCATATATTTT
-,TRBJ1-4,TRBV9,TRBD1,CASSVQGATNEKLFF,TGTGCCAGCAGCGTCCAGGGGGCAACTAATGAAAAACTGTTTTTT
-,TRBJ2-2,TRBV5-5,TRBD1,CASSPRTGATGELFF,TGTGCCAGCAGCCCGAGGACAGGGGCCACCGGGGAGCTGTTTTTT
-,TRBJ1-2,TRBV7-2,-,CASKPPNRAGGYTF,TGTGCCAGCAAGCCACCCAACAGGGCAGGGGGCTACACCTTC
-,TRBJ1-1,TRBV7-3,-,CASSSEVGRRNTEAFF,TGTGCCAGCAGCTCCGAGGTAGGCAGGAGAAACACTGAAGCTTTCTTT
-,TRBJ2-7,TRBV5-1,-,CASSLTNNRGLGEQYF,TGCGCCAGCAGCTTGACGAACAACAGGGGACTGGGCGAGCAGTACTTC
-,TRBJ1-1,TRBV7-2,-,CASSFYGLNTEAFF,TGTGCCAGCAGCTTCTACGGACTGAACACTGAAGCTTTCTTT
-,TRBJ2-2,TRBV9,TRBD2,CASSAPAGGGNTGELFF,TGTGCCAGCAGCGCCCCGGCGGGAGGGGGAAACACCGGGGAGCTGTTTTTT
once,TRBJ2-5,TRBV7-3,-,CASSPHTGIQETQYF,TGTGCCAGCAGCCCGCATACAGGGATCCAAGAGACCCAGTACTTC
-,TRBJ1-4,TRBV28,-,CASKGSQGGSTNEKLFF,TGTGCCAGCAAGGGATCGCAGGGTGGTTCGACTAATGAAAAACTGTTTTTT
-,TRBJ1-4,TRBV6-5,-,CASSRRGDEKLFF,TGTGCCAGCAGTAGGAGAGGAGATGAAAAACTGTTTTTT
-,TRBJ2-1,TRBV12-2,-,CASRHVGSEVLSPYNEQFF,TGTGCAAGTCGCCACGTTGGGTCAGAGGTCTTGAGCCCGTACAATGAGCAGTTCTTC
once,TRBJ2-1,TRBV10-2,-,CASSESGWVGENYNEQFF,TGCGCCAGCAGTGAGAGTGGGTGGGTCGGTGAAAACTACAATGAGCAGTTCTTC
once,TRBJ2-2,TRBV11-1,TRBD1,CASSLYRGTTGELFF,TGTGCCAGCAGCTTATACAGGGGGACCACCGGGGAGCTGTTTTTT
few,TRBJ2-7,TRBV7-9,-,CASSARRNTYEQYF,TGTGCCAGCAGCGCCAGACGGAACACCTACGAGCAGTACTTC
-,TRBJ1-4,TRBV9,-,CASSVGSRDMENEKLFF,TGTGCCAGCAGCGTGGGAAGTCGGGACATGGAGAATGAAAAACTGTTTTTT
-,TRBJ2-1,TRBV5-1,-,CASSPRGGVQDEQFF,TGCGCCAGCAGCCCGCGCGGCGGTGTCCAAGATGAGCAGTTCTTC
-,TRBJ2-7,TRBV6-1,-,CASRETGEQYF,TGTGCCAGCAGAGAGACTGGCGAGCAGTACTTC
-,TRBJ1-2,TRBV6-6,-,CASSYVSGRGYTF,TGTGCCAGCAGTTACGTGTCAGGGCGCGGCTACACCTTC
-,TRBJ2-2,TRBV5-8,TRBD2,CASSLVAGGANTGELFF,TGTGCCAGCAGCTTGGTAGCGGGGGGAGCGAACACCGGGGAGCTGTTTTTT
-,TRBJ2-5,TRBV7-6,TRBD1,CASSLNRDRVETQYF,TGTGCCAGCAGCTTAAACAGGGACAGGGTAGAGACCCAGTACTTC
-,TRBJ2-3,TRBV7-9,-,CASSLVGFTDTQYF,TGTGCCAGCAGCCTGGTTGGATTCACAGATACGCAGTATTTT
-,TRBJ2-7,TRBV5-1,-,CASSSSNYPYEQYF,TGCGCCAGCAGCTCCAGCAATTACCCCTACGAGCAGTACTTC
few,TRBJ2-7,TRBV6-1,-,CASRQTGSEQYF,TGTGCCAGCAGACAAACAGGGAGCGAGCAGTACTTC
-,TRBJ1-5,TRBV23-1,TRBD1,CASSPRDSPPPQPQHF,TGCGCCAGCAGTCCACGGGACAGCCCCCCCCCTCAGCCCCAGCATTTT
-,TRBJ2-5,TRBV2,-,CASSVSLSQETQYF,TGTGCCAGCAGTGTAAGCCTTTCCCAAGAGACCCAGTACTTC
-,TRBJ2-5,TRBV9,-,CASSPSTVQETQYF,TGTGCCAGCAGCCCCTCGACAGTACAAGAGACCCAGTACTTC
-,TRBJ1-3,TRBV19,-,CASSTSLFSPGHFSGNTIYF,TGTGCCAGTAGTACGTCGCTTTTTTCCCCGGGACACTTCTCTGGAAACACCATATATTTT
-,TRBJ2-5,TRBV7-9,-,CASSVGHWETQYF,TGTGCCAGCAGCGTGGGACATTGGGAGACCCAGTACTTC
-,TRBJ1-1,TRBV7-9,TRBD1,CASSLAWKGAAGTEAFF,TGTGCCAGCAGCTTAGCGTGGAAGGGGGCGGCGGGCACTGAAGCTTTCTTT
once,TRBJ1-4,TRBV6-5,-,CASSPGGYEKLFF,TGTGCCAGCAGTCCCGGGGGGTATGAAAAACTGTTTTTT
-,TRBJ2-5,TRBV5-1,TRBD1,CASSLNRGETQYF,TGCGCCAGCAGCTTGAACAGGGGAGAGACCCAGTACTTC
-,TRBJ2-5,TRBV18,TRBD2,CASSPLLAGGPFQETQYF,TGTGCCAGCTCACCACTGCTAGCGGGAGGGCCTTTTCAGGAGACCCAGTACTTC
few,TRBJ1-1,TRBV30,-,CAWSGRVSGATEAFF,TGTGCCTGGAGTGGCAGGGTGTCGGGGGCCACTGAAGCTTTCTTT
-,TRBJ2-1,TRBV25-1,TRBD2,CASSEPLTSGSYNEQFF,TGTGCCAGCAGTGAACCCCTGACTAGCGGGAGTTACAATGAGCAGTTCTTC
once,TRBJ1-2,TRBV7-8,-,CASSSRTTDYGYTF,TGTGCCAGCAGCTCTCGGACAACGGACTATGGCTACACCTTC
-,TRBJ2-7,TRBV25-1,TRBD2,CASTQAQGGFYEQYF,TGTGCCAGCACCCAGGCCCAGGGAGGGTTTTACGAGCAGTACTTC
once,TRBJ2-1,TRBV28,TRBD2,CASSFAIRTSGFAYNEQFF,TGTGCCAGCAGTTTTGCAATTCGGACTAGCGGGTTTGCCTACAATGAGCAGTTCTTC
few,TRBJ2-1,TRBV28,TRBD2,CASSPPGTSSYNEQFF,TGTGCCAGCAGTCCACCAGGGACTAGCTCCTACAATGAGCAGTTCTTC
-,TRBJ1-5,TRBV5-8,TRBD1,CASSLGDSSNQPQHF,TGTGCCAGCAGCCTTGGGGACAGTAGCAATCAGCCCCAGCATTTT
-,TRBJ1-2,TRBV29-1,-,CSVEEGGNYGYTF,TGCAGCGTTGAAGAGGGGGGTAACTATGGCTACACCTTC
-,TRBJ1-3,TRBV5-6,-,CASSLGGRGLGNTIYF,TGTGCCAGCAGCTTGGGTGGGCGGGGGCTCGGAAACACCATATATTTT
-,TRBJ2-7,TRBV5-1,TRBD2,CASSLVSGSIDEQYF,TGCGCCAGCAGCTTGGTTAGCGGGAGTATCGACGAGCAGTACTTC
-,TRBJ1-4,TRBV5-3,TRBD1,CARSPSLRTGGIEKLFF,TGTGCCAGAAGCCCATCTCTTCGGACAGGGGGCATTGAAAAACTGTTTTTT
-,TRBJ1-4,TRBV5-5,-,CASSLVGPGANEKLFF,TGTGCCAGCAGCTTGGTAGGGCCCGGGGCTAATGAAAAACTGTTTTTT
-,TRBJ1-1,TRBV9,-,CASSSTGWGSEAFF,TGTGCCAGCAGCTCGACAGGTTGGGGGTCTGAAGCTTTCTTT
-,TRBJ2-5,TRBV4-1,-,CASSQARVPGQYYQETQYF,TGCGCCAGCAGCCAAGCTCGGGTGCCGGGACAATATTACCAAGAGACCCAGTACTTC
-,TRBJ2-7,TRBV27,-,CASSLGDPSLNYEQYF,TGTGCCAGCAGTTTAGGGGACCCTAGCCTCAACTACGAGCAGTACTTC
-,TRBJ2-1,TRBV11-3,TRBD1,CASSPGQADNEQFF,TGTGCCAGCAGTCCGGGACAGGCCGACAATGAGCAGTTCTTC
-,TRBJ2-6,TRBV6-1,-,CASAAPAGANVLTF,TGTGCCAGCGCCGCTCCAGCTGGGGCCAACGTCCTGACTTTC